The clone carrying this T cell receptor (beta chain) turned up a few times. No antigen is known for it. These data are taken from a study of CD8 T cells in ankylosing spondylitis. TCRdb re-called the 5' RACE reads through MiXCR, storing one row per CDR3 protein. The data show roughly 230,000 distinct CDR3 sequences, with around 8% seen just once and about 5% held by the top ten. Study-level points and caveats: Ankylosing spondylitis blood seemed to carry a telltale TCR beta motif made of several highly homologous variants.

The sequence was obtained from a female donor with ankylosing spondylitis or in good health (not recorded which). The sequencing sample was made of blood, either unsorted or a sorted T cell fraction (not recorded which).

The CDR3 coding sequence is TGTGCCAGCAAGGAGCATAGCGGGAGGGCCGGTGAGACCCAGTACTTC. Translation gives CASKEHSGRAGETQYF. J is TRBJ2-5 and V is TRBV27, with 11 bases identical to TRBD2. V lost 7 bases to trimming and J lost 5 bases; unmatched junction nucleotides: 12. The germline gives CDR1 MNHEY, CDR2 SMNVEV (reference sequence). This CDR3 has 16 amino acids.